This TCR beta chain was sequenced during a study of shared clonotypes between healthy human individuals. Donors comprised healthy HIV-negative adults lacking recent acute infections or vaccinations. CD4+ cells were split into CD45RA+ naive and CD45RA-negative memory subsets. The assay was immunoSEQ multiplex PCR, and TCRdb's table has in-frame clones only and misses some. The profile covers approximately 2.1 million clones, with approximately 95% appearing a single time and around 0.4% taken by the ten largest. The receptor comes from a man aged 18 to 30 in good health. Some clones in this sample may be carry-over from other donors' samples. What was sequenced was naive CD4+ T cells from PBMCs. Indicated subset: CD45RA+ positively selected.

The CDR3 DNA follows: TGTGCCAGCACCTGGGGGACAGGGGATTCGGCCCAGTACTTC. Its protein product is CASTWGTGDSAQYF. The rearrangement links TRBV7-8 to TRBJ2-5; 10 bases fit TRBD1. V shed 7 bases, J shed 9 bases, and the junction held 11 bases outside the gene matches. Per the germline V gene, CDR1 is SGHVS and CDR2 is FQNEAQ. The CDR3 spans 14 residues.